This T cell receptor (beta chain) was found in a study of Graves' ophthalmopathy and Graves' hyperthyroidism. There are 20 residues in the CDR3. Germline V gene sequence: CDR1 SGHVS, CDR2 FQNEAQ. J lost 2 bases, V lost 0 bases, and 9 bases had no gene match. From RNA, the CDR3 regions of TCR beta chains were amplified and sequenced. The first round was an RT-PCR with HTBI primers, and the second round was a multiplex PCR. TCRdb re-called the multiplex PCR reads through MiXCR, storing one row per CDR3 protein. The data show over a million distinct CDR3 sequences, roughly two fifths seen once. This chain connects TRBV7-8 to TRBJ2-2; 13 bases match TRBD2. Input material: peripheral blood or thyroid tissue (not recorded which). The sequence was collected from an adult man with Graves' hyperthyroidism. The CDR3 protein is CASSLAGLAGTPTNTGELFF. The CDR3, as DNA: TGTGCCAGCAGCTTAGCGGGACTAGCGGGAACCCCTACTAACACCGGGGAGCTGTTTTTT.